This is a list of T cell receptor beta chains from one sample in a study of blood T cell repertoires in COVID-19. Sequencing was performed with immunoSEQ multiplex PCR; in TCRdb, only in-frame clones are kept and a portion is missing. The sample contains around 330,000 clones, around nine tenths of which appear only once. Sample: PBMCs or T cells enriched from blood (not recorded which). Source of these receptors: a man aged 55 to 69 who had recovered from COVID-19. Both conserved end residues are part of each CDR3.

>TRBV27|TRBJ2-1
CASSEPSGGGYNEQFF
>TRBV9|TRBJ1-3
CASSVGGLSGNTIYF
>TRBV9|TRBJ1-6
CASSVVANNSPLHF
>TRBV5-1|TRBJ2-2
CASSLELADGGGELFF
>TRBV3-1/TRBV3-2|TRBJ2-1
CASSQDSVASSYNEQFF
>TRBV11-3|TRBJ2-3
CASSLNAGTDTQYF
>TRBV11-2|TRBJ1-2
CASSPGGLYGYTF
>TRBV9|TRBJ1-1
CASRGQGNTEAFF
>TRBV5-1|TRBJ1-5
CASSGGTGENQPQHF
>TRBV7-9|TRBJ1-4
CASSSGLANEKLFF